Presented here are 20 T cell receptor beta chains from one specimen sequenced in a study of shared clonotypes between healthy human individuals. The repertoire was sequenced with immunoSEQ multiplex PCR; TCRdb's copy has only in-frame clones and lacks some. The sample yields about 560,000 clones, roughly four fifths seen once. Material: PBMCs. These receptors were taken from a woman between 35 and 50 years old in good health. Some clones in this sample may be carry-over from other donors' samples.

V is TRBV27 and J is TRBJ2-5; D possibly corresponds to TRBD1 (7 bases). CDR1 is MNHEY, CDR2 SMNVEV, per germline (reference sequence). The ends were cut back, 4 bases at V and 4 bases at J, with 10 bases in the middle. The CDR3 has 13 amino acids. The CDR3 region is CASSWQGGETQYF. CDR3 bases: TGTGCCAGCAGTTGGCAGGGGGGAGAGACCCAGTACTTC.

This clone came up many times. At the DNA level, this CDR3 is encoded by other sequences in the same sample as well. The chain uses TRBV2 and TRBJ2-2, with a possible D match to TRBD2 (5 bases). Between the trimmed V and J ends, which lost 5 bases and 6 bases, there was a span of 16 bases. The length of the CDR3 is 15 residues. Germline V lookup: CDR1 SNHLY, CDR2 FYNNEI. This chain's CDR3 is CASSPPAAGAGELFF. For the CDR3, the DNA is TGTGCCAGCAGTCCACCAGCAGCCGGGGCCGGGGAGCTGTTTTTT. The full variable domain, its missing parts supplied by reference TRBV2 and TRBJ2-2, is EPEVTQTPSHQVTQMGQEVILRCVPISNHLYFYWYRQILGQKVEFLVSFYNNEISEKSEIFDDQFSVERPDGSNFTLKIRSTKLEDSAMYFCASSPPAAGAGELFFGEGSRLTVL.

The V call is TRBV2, the J call TRBJ2-1, with TRBD2 as a possible D gene (5 bases). Germline assignment: CDR1 SNHLY and CDR2 FYNNEI. V was clipped by 7 bases and J by 9 bases, with 16 bases between them. CDR3 length equals 13 residues. CDR3 residues: CASTRLAFGEQFF. The CDR3 coding sequence is TGTGCCAGCACGAGGCTAGCTTTCGGTGAGCAGTTCTTC.

The V and J genes are TRBV6-6 and TRBJ2-2; 8 bases are a match to TRBD1. This CDR3 has 15 amino acids. J gave up 5 bases and V 6 bases, and 8 bases lay outside the gene matches. CDR1 and CDR2 from the germline V gene are MNHNY and SVGAGI (reference sequence). CDR3 loop: CASRIDRGGTGELFF. The CDR3 region has the DNA TGTGCCAGCAGAATTGACAGGGGTGGTACCGGGGAGCTGTTTTTT.

This clone was picked up a small number of times. The same CDR3 arises from other DNA sequences in this sample as well. This chain uses TRBV6-5 with TRBJ1-1; D ambiguous. Trimming removed 6 bases from V and 1 base from J, with 9 bases in between. Germline CDR1 is MNHEY and CDR2 is SVGAGI. This CDR3 region has 13 residues. The CDR3, as DNA: TGTGCCAGCAGAGAAGACCGGAACACTGAAGCTTTCTTT. Amino acid sequence: CASREDRNTEAFF.

The CDR3 coding sequence is TGTGCCAGCAGCTTAGGCGGGGGATCGTTCGGCGAGCAGTACTTC. Translated: CASSLGGGSFGEQYF. The chain employs TRBV7-3 and TRBJ2-7, with TRBD2 identical over 7 bases. Germline V gives CDR1 SGHTA, CDR2 FQGTGA. V shed 2 bases, J shed 6 bases, and the junction held 10 bases outside the gene matches. The CDR3 runs 15 residues. Using reference TRBV7-3 and TRBJ2-7 for the parts outside the CDR3, the full variable domain is GAGVSQTPSNKVTEKGKYVELRCDPISGHTALYWYRQSLGQGPEFLIYFQGTGAADDSGLPNDRFFAVRPEGSVSTLKIQRTERGDSAVYLCASSLGGGSFGEQYFGPGTRLTVT.

The rearrangement links TRBV20-1 to TRBJ2-1; 7 nucleotides agree with TRBD1. Trimming removed 4 bases from V and 9 bases from J; junction bases left unmatched: 3. CDR1 is DFQATT, CDR2 SNEGSKA, per germline (reference sequence). This CDR3 comprises 11 residues. The CDR3 DNA is TGCAGTGCTAAGGGGGCTGGTGAGCAGTTCTTC. Encoded protein: CSAKGAGEQFF.

This clone was observed a few times. The chain combines TRBV7-2 with TRBJ2-5, with TRBD2 as a possible D gene (7 bases). V dropped 2 bases and J dropped 4 bases, with 14 bases sitting between them. The CDR3 runs to 15 residues. Per the germline V gene, CDR1 is SGHTA and CDR2 is FQGNSA. The CDR3: CASSLLRGRGETQYF. Here the CDR3 DNA reads TGTGCCAGCAGCTTATTAAGGGGGAGGGGAGAGACCCAGTACTTC.

CDR3 in amino acids: CASSPQGGSGQPQHF. DNA of the CDR3: TGCGCCAGCAGCCCCCAGGGGGGGTCGGGTCAGCCCCAGCATTTT. This chain connects TRBV5-1 to TRBJ1-5; TRBD1 agrees at 7 bases. Germline assignment: CDR1 SGHRS and CDR2 YFSETQ. Trimming at V came to 4 bases and at J to 6 bases, leaving 10 bases not matched to a gene. The CDR3 contains 15 residues.

The chain combines TRBV5-4 with TRBJ1-1; the D gene is possibly TRBD1 (5 bases). Between the trimmed V and J ends, which lost 0 bases and 6 bases, there was a span of 15 bases. This CDR3 has 15 residues. Germline V CDR1 and CDR2: SGHNT, YYREEE (reference sequence). In DNA form, the CDR3 reads TGTGCCAGCAGCTTGGATTACAGGCGGTCGGCTGAAGCTTTCTTT. Amino acids: CASSLDYRRSAEAFF.

The chain's CDR3 is CASSIQGERQYF. In DNA, the CDR3 is TGTGCCAGTAGTATACAGGGGGAAAGGCAGTACTTC. The V gene is TRBV19, the J gene TRBJ2-7; 7 bases align to TRBD1. CDR3 size: 12 residues. CDR1 is LNHDA, CDR2 SQIVND, per germline (reference sequence). V trimming: 2 bases; J trimming: 9 bases; junction bases outside the gene matches: 4.

This chain links TRBV28 with TRBJ2-5; 10 bases line up with TRBD2. TRBJ2-7 matches the DNA end more closely, so the J call is doubtful. The CDR3 is 15 residues long. Germline values: CDR1 MDHEN, CDR2 SYDVKM. The CDR3: CASSSLGLAFNEQYF. As DNA, the CDR3 is TGTGCCAGCAGTTCATTGGGACTAGCGTTTAACGAGCAGTACTTC.

J is TRBJ2-7 and V is TRBV27, with D possibly being TRBD1 or TRBD2 (5 bases each). Trimming stripped 6 bases from V and 0 bases from J, with 18 bases between. This CDR3 comprises 16 residues. CDR1 is MNHEY, CDR2 SMNVEV, per germline (reference sequence). The CDR3 nucleotides are TGTGCCAGCAGCCCCGCCGGGACCACAACCTCCTACGAGCAGTACTTC. It codes for CASSPAGTTTSYEQYF.

The J gene is TRBJ2-3, the V gene TRBV13, with 9 bases fitting TRBD1. Germline assignment: CDR1 PRHDT and CDR2 FYEKMQ (reference sequence). The V and J ends lost 5 bases and 3 bases, in that order; junction bases with no gene match: 6. The CDR3 spans 15 residues. CDR3 protein: CASSPGQGLTDTQYF. In nucleotides, the CDR3 is TGTGCCAGCAGCCCAGGACAGGGGTTAACAGATACGCAGTATTTT.

This clone was seen ten or more times. V usage is TRBV18 and J usage is TRBJ2-4, with D possibly TRBD1 on 5 matching bases. The CDR3 loop spans 16 amino acids. Trimming removed 4 bases at V and 0 bases at J, with 13 bases between. Germline CDR1 and CDR2: KGHSH and LQKENI. The CDR3 reads CASSLARVGAKNIQYF. The DNA for the CDR3 is TGTGCCAGCTCACTGGCCAGGGTAGGAGCCAAAAACATTCAGTACTTC.

The chain has TRBV6-6 and TRBJ1-2, with TRBD1 identical over 7 bases. V trimming: 5 bases; J trimming: 0 bases; junction bases outside the gene matches: 6. The CDR3 extends over 15 amino acids. Per the germline V gene, CDR1 is MNHNY and CDR2 is SVGAGI (reference sequence). CDR3 protein: CASSNRQGTNYGYTF. Here the CDR3 DNA reads TGTGCCAGCAGTAATCGACAGGGAACTAACTATGGCTACACCTTC.

This clone came up once. The chain combines TRBV28 with TRBJ1-4; no reliable D call. The CDR3 covers 11 residues. The V gene's germline CDR1 is MDHEN and CDR2 SYDVKM. The V and J ends lost 5 bases and 7 bases respectively, with 5 bases between them. The CDR3 region is CASSPREKLFF. CDR3 nucleotide sequence: TGTGCCAGCAGTCCGCGTGAAAAACTGTTTTTT.

The CDR3 DNA is TGTGCCAGCAGTGATAGGACGGGGAGCTCTGGAAACACCATATATTTT. It is translated as CASSDRTGSSGNTIYF. This chain joins TRBV25-1 and TRBJ1-3; D is undetermined. The CDR3 runs to 16 residues. V was shortened by 3 bases and J by 0 bases, with 12 bases between the two germline ends. CDR1 MGHDK and CDR2 SYGVNS come from the germline V gene.

V usage is TRBV28 and J usage is TRBJ1-1; 11 bases match TRBD1. Germline values: CDR1 MDHEN, CDR2 SYDVKM. The ends lost 3 bases at V and 4 bases at J; junction bases unmatched: 7. This CDR3 is 16 amino acids long. The CDR3 sequence is CASSLGQGDSLTEAFF. The DNA of the CDR3 is TGTGCCAGCAGTTTGGGACAGGGGGACTCACTCACTGAAGCTTTCTTT. The variable domain in full, completed from reference TRBV28 and TRBJ1-1, reads DVKVTQSSRYLVKRTGEKVFLECVQDMDHENMFWYRQDPGLGLRLIYFSYDVKMKEKGDIPEGYSVSREKKERFSLILESASTNQTSMYLCASSLGQGDSLTEAFFGQGTRLTVV.

V gene TRBV28 combines with J gene TRBJ1-5; 12 positions agree with TRBD1. J gave up 8 bases and V 6 bases, and 11 bases lay outside the gene matches. Germline CDR1 reads MDHEN; CDR2 reads SYDVKM. The CDR3 has 16 amino acids. Here the CDR3 reads CASRLPGQGASKPQHF. The CDR3 nucleotides are TGTGCCAGCAGACTACCGGGACAGGGGGCATCAAAGCCCCAGCATTTT.